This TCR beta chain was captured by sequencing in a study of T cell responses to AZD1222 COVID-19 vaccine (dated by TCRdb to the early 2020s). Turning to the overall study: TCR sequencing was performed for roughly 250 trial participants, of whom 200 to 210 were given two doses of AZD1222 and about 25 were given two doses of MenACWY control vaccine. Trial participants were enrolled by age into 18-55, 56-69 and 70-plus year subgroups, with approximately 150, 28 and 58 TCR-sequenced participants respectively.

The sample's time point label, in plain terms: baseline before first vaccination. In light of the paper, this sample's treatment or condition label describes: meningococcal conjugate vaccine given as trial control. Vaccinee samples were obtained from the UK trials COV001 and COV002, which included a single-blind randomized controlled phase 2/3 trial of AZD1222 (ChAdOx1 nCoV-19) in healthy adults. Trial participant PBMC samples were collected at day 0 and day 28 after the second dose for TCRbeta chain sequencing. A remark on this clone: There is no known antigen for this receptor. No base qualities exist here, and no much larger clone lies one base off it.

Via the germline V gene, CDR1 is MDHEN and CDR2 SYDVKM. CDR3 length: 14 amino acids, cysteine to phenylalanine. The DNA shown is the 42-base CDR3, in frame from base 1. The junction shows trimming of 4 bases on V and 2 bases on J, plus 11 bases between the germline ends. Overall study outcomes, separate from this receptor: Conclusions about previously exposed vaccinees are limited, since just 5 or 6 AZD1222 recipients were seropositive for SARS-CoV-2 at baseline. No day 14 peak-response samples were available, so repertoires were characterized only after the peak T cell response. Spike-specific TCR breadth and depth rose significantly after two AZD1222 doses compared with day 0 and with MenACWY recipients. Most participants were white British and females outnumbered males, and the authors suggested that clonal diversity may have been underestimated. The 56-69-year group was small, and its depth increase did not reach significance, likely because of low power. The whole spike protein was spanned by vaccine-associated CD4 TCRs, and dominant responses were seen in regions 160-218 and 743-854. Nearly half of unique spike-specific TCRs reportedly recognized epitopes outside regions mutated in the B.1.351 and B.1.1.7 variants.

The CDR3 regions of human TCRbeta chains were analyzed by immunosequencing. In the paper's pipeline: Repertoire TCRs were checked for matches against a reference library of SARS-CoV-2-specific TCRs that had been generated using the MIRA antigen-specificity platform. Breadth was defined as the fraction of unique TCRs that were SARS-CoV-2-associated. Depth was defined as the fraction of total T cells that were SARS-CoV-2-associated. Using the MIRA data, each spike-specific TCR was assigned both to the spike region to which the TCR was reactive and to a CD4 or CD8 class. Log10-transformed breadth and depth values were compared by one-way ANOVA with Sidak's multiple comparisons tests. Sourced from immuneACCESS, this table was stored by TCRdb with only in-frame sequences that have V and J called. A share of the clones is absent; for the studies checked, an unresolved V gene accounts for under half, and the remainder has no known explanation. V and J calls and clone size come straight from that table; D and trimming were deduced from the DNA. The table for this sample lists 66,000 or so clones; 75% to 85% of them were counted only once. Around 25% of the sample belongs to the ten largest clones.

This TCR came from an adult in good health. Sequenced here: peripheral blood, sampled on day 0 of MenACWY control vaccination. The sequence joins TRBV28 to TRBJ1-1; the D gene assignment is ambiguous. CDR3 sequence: CASSSKHPNTEAFF. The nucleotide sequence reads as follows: TGTGCCAGCAGTTCAAAACACCCAAACACTGAAGCTTTCTTT.